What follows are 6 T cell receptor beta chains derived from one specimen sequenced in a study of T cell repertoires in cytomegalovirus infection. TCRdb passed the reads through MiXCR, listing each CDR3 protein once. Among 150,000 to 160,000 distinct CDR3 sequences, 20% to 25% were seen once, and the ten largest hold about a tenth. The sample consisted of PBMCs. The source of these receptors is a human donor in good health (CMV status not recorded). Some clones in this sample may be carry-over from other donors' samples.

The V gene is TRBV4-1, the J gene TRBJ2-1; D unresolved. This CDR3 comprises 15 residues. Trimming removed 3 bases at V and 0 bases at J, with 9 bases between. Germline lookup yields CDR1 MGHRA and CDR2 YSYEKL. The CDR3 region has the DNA TGCGCCAGCAGCCACCTCAGGAGCTCCTACAATGAGCAGTTCTTC. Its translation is CASSHLRSSYNEQFF.

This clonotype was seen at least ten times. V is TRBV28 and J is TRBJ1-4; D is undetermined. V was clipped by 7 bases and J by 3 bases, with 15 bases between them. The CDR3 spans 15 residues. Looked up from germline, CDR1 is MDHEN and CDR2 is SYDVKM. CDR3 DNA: TGTGCCAGCACTCACGAGGGCCGGGCTAATGAAAAACTGTTTTTT. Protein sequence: CASTHEGRANEKLFF.

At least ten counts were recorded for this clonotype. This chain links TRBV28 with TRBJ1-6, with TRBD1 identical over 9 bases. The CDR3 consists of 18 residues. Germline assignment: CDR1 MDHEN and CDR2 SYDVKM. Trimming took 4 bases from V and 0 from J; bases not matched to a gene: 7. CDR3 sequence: CASSWDRARSSYNSPLHF. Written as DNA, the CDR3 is TGTGCCAGCAGTTGGGACAGGGCGAGGAGCTCCTATAATTCACCCCTCCACTTT.

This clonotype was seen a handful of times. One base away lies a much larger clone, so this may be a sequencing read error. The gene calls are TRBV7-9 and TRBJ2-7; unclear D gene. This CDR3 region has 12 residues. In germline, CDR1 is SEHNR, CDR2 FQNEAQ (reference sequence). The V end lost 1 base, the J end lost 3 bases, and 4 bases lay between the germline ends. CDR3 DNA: TGTGCCAGCAGCTTAGTCTTCTACGAGCAGTACTTC. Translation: CASSLVFYEQYF.

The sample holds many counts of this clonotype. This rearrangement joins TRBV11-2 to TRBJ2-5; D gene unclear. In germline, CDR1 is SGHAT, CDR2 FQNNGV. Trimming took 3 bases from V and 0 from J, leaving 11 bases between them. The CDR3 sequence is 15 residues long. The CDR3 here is CASSLILQNQETQYF. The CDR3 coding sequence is TGTGCCAGCAGCTTGATTCTCCAGAACCAAGAGACCCAGTACTTC.

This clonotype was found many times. CDR3 region: CASSSRDRASKQFF. The DNA of the CDR3 is TGTGCCAGCAGCTCCCGGGACAGGGCTTCTAAGCAGTTCTTC. The rearrangement joins TRBV7-3 to TRBJ2-1; 9 positions match TRBD1. Germline lookup yields CDR1 SGHTA and CDR2 FQGTGA. CDR3 length equals 14 residues. The V segment lost 4 bases and the J segment 11 bases; nucleotides outside the gene matches: 9.